A single TCR beta chain is shown here with its context. This clonotype was detected a few times. Its target antigen remains unknown. Base quality data are lacking; no much larger clone is found one base away. The sequencer was an Illumina NovaSeq 6000. TCRalpha and TCRbeta cDNA libraries were built by 5'RACE with constant-segment primers, adding sample barcodes and unique molecular identifiers. Trizol reagent was used to extract RNA from every sample. Amplification of the libraries took two PCR steps, and the second step added a second sample barcode plus Illumina TruSeq adapters. Sequencing of the libraries was done on an Illumina NovaSeq, producing 2 x 150 bp paired-end reads. The paper's processing steps were these. The reads were demultiplexed and collapsed into UMI-guided consensus sequences using migec v1.2.7. Using mixcr v2.1.11, the UMI consensuses were aligned to TRA and TRB V and J templates and assembled into clonotypes. Clonotypes were classified as expanded or contracted when called significant by both edgeR and NoisET, with noise models trained on biological replicates. For edgeR calls, the thresholds were a false discovery rate-adjusted p below 0.01 and a log2 fold-change of 1. As an exploratory analysis of dynamics, max-normalized trajectories of the 1000 most abundant clonotypes were examined with PCA combined with hierarchical clustering. Separately sequenced CD4+ and CD8+ repertoires were used to assign the CD4 or CD8 phenotype of responding clones. In-frame beta chains were kept once TCRdb had trimmed the public reads at Q25 with fastp and called clones with MiXCR. When rows share a CDR3 protein, they turn into one entry using the most common DNA and genes. TCRdb's processing, not the authors' own work, is the source of the V and J calls. This sample lists a few hundred thousand distinct CDR3 sequences; less than 25% were detected once. The biggest ten clones account for roughly a fifth of the sample.

The sample originates from a study of T-cell memory formation after mild COVID-19 (dated by TCRdb to the early 2020s). Study-level background: TCR sequence clusters from the two donors were found to be largely donor specific. T-cell clones expanding and contracting after mild COVID-19 in a couple of donors were tracked by longitudinal TCRalpha and TCRbeta repertoire sequencing. The cohort comprised two young, previously healthy adult volunteers, one female and one male.

The study at large found these results: The study covered only a couple of mild cases, and larger cohorts including severe cases with pre-infection samples were considered necessary. SARS-CoV-2 specificity was not confirmed for the second-wave clones peaking on day 37. Clones contracting from day 15 to 85 had balanced CD4/CD8 phenotypes, while a second wave expanding from day 15 to 37 was biased towards CD4+. Some responding clones were detected in pre-infection memory, which suggested that pre-existing cross-reactive memory T cells had joined the SARS-CoV-2 response. Contracting CD4+ clones were located mainly in the CM and EM memory subsets, whereas CD8+ clones were found to be enriched in EMRA.

Ficoll-Paque density gradient centrifugation was used to isolate PBMCs. Sequenced sample: PBMCs or a T cell subset sorted from them (not recorded which). The clonotype comes from a man between 18 and 35 years old who had mild COVID-19 (a few samples of this study predate the infection). The sample titles of this study are shuffled in the database, so cell type and time point are left out; the donor was told from shared clones.

The DNA is as follows: TGTGCCATCAGTTCTCAAGAGACCCAGTACTTC. Its protein reads: CAISSQETQYF. The chain uses TRBV10-3 and TRBJ2-5, with the D segment identity uncertain. The CDR3 sequence holds 11 residues, the cysteine and phenylalanine included. Here the CDR3 DNA is all that survives: 33 bases in frame from base 1. The germline V gene provides CDR1 ENHRY and CDR2 SYGVKD. Cut back by 5 bases and 2 bases, the V and J ends lie 3 bases apart.